Following are 14 T cell receptor beta chains from one sample sequenced in a study of shared clonotypes between healthy human individuals. Only in-frame clones appear in the TCRdb table, and some are missing; sequencing was by immunoSEQ multiplex PCR. The table shows some 980,000 clones, with 76% occurring only once. Source material: memory CD4+ T cells sorted from blood. Sample subset: CD45RA-negative fraction. The receptors stem from a man between 18 and 29 years old in good health.

This rearrangement joins TRBV5-1 to TRBJ2-3; D might be TRBD1 (5 bases). V gave up 0 bases and J gave up 4 bases, with 12 bases separating them. The CDR3 sequence is 15 residues long. Looked up from germline, CDR1 is SGHRS and CDR2 is YFSETQ. The DNA for the CDR3 is TGCGCCAGCAGCTTGGATGGGAAAGGGGCAGATACGCAGTATTTT. This codes for CASSLDGKGADTQYF.

This chain uses TRBV30 with TRBJ1-1; tentatively, D is TRBD1 (5 bases). CDR1 and CDR2 (germline): GTSNPN, SVGIG (reference sequence). The V and J ends lost 0 bases and 6 bases respectively, with 11 bases between them. CDR3 length equals 13 residues. The CDR3 DNA is TGTGCCTGGAGTGTACTGGGACTCTCTGAAGCTTTCTTT. Translating gives CAWSVLGLSEAFF.

The chain employs TRBV6-5 and TRBJ1-5; the match to TRBD1 covers 7 bases. From germline, CDR1 is MNHEY and CDR2 SVGAGI. The CDR3 contains 14 residues. With V trimmed by 10 bases and J by 7 bases, 13 bases remained unmatched. The CDR3: CATKTGWRDQPQHF. DNA of the CDR3: TGTGCCACCAAGACAGGGTGGAGGGACCAGCCCCAGCATTTT.

The DNA for the CDR3 is TGCGCCAGCAGCTTGGAGGCCGCGGGCGCAGGGGGAGGGAAACTGTTTTTT. Translated, it gives CASSLEAAGAGGGKLFF. The chain employs TRBV5-1 and TRBJ1-4, with 7 positions matching TRBD1. The CDR3 has 17 residues. Per the germline V gene, CDR1 is SGHRS and CDR2 is YFSETQ. The V gene end was trimmed by 0 bases and the J gene end by 11 bases; junction bases not matched to a gene: 16.

The chain joins TRBV11-2 to TRBJ2-7, with 14 bases that match TRBD2. Germline V CDR1 and CDR2: SGHAT, FQNNGV. V lost 8 bases to trimming and J lost 2 bases; unmatched junction nucleotides: 2. The CDR3 spans 14 residues. CDR3 loop: CASGLAGGPYEQYF. The CDR3 DNA is TGTGCCAGCGGACTAGCGGGAGGTCCCTACGAGCAGTACTTC.

This sequence joins TRBV7-2 and TRBJ2-1; D is unclear. Germline V lookup: CDR1 SGHTA, CDR2 FQGNSA. With 5 bases removed from V and 10 bases from J, the gap between germline ends came to 9 bases. The CDR3 loop spans 11 amino acids. CDR3 DNA: TGTGCCAGCAGCCTCGCGACGGAGCAGTTCTTC. It codes for CASSLATEQFF.

The rearrangement joins TRBV29-1 to TRBJ1-1, with 12 bases that match TRBD1. The CDR3 has 16 amino acids. V was pared by 6 bases and J by 7 bases, with 15 bases of the junction left unmatched. Per germline, CDR1 SQVTM and CDR2 ANQGSEA. The CDR3 nucleotides read TGCAGCGTGGGGGACAGGGGGCGACTAGGGGCGGGTGAAGCTTTCTTT. Amino acids: CSVGDRGRLGAGEAFF.

This clone came up once. The chain links TRBV30 to TRBJ2-3; D perhaps matches TRBD2 (6 bases). The V end was cut by 3 bases, the J end by 2 bases, with 9 bases between. This CDR3 has 13 amino acids. CDR1 is GTSNPN, CDR2 SVGIG, per germline (reference sequence). The DNA for the CDR3 is TGTGCCTGGAGGGGGACTCTCACAGATACGCAGTATTTT. Residues: CAWRGTLTDTQYF.

J is TRBJ1-3 and V is TRBV7-3, with D maybe TRBD1 (5 bases). The CDR3 spans 15 residues. V dropped 0 bases and J dropped 4 bases, with 10 bases sitting between them. Germline V gene lookup returns CDR1 SGHTA and CDR2 FQGTGA. The CDR3 DNA reads TGTGCCAGCAGCTTAACGTCAGGGATCGGAAACACCATATATTTT. It specifies CASSLTSGIGNTIYF.

The rearrangement links TRBV7-6 to TRBJ1-4; D perhaps matches TRBD1 (5 bases). The V gene's germline CDR1 is SGHVS and CDR2 FNYEAQ. V was pared by 6 bases and J by 4 bases, with 12 bases between. This CDR3 spans 14 amino acids. In DNA, the CDR3 is TGTGCCAGCAGTCGAGACGGACATAATGAAAAACTGTTTTTT. It translates to CASSRDGHNEKLFF.

This chain links TRBV10-2 with TRBJ2-7; 7 bases are shared with TRBD1. J was trimmed by 0 bases and V by 2 bases; bases with no gene match: 7. CDR3 length equals 16 residues. CDR1 WSHSY and CDR2 SAAADI come from the germline V gene. The CDR3, as DNA: TGCGCCAGCAGTGAGGGGCCAGGGACAGCCTCCTACGAGCAGTACTTC. Amino acid sequence: CASSEGPGTASYEQYF.

This clone was seen only a few times. The CDR3 nucleotides are TGTGCCAGCAGCTTAACGGGGGGCCCCAATGAAAAACTGTTTTTT. It yields the protein CASSLTGGPNEKLFF. This rearrangement joins TRBV7-3 to TRBJ1-4, with D possibly matching TRBD1 (6 bases). The CDR3 is made up of 15 amino acids. CDR1 SGHTA and CDR2 FQGTGA come from the germline V gene. The ends were cut back, 0 bases at V and 5 bases at J, with 10 bases in the middle.

The J gene is TRBJ1-4, the V gene TRBV19; 8 bases match TRBD1. The CDR3 totals 16 residues. Unmatched junction bases numbered 5, after V lost 5 bases and J lost 0 bases. Germline V gives CDR1 LNHDA, CDR2 SQIVND (reference sequence). The CDR3 is CASSPTGEATNEKLFF. CDR3 coding DNA: TGTGCCAGTAGTCCGACAGGGGAAGCAACTAATGAAAAACTGTTTTTT. The entire variable domain, with the rest obtained from reference TRBV19 and TRBJ1-4, is as follows: DGGITQSPKYLFRKEGQNVTLSCEQNLNHDAMYWYRQDPGQGLRLIYYSQIVNDFQKGDIAEGYSVSREKKESFPLTVTSAQKNPTAFYLCASSPTGEATNEKLFFGSGTQLSVL.

CDR3 amino acids: CASSMPERVLYNEQFF. DNA for the CDR3: TGTGCCAGCAGCATGCCGGAGCGGGTCCTCTACAATGAGCAGTTCTTC. J is TRBJ2-1 and V is TRBV7-2; the D gene is possibly TRBD2 (6 bases). Trimming removed 5 bases from V and 3 bases from J, with 17 bases in between. The CDR3 totals 16 residues. In germline, CDR1 is SGHTA, CDR2 FQGNSA.